Listed here is a single TCR beta chain. What it binds is not known. V lost 4 bases to trimming and J lost 5 bases; unmatched junction nucleotides: 11. The CDR3 is 16 residues long. Germline values: CDR1 SGHRS, CDR2 YFSETQ. The data originate from a study of cytomegalovirus exposure and HLA in healthy donors. General study results and limits: Most likely, a cluster of highly shared sequence variants arose as a sequencing artifact.

With 60 Vbeta and 13 Jbeta primers, the PCR was carried out. Sequencing used immunoSEQ multiplex PCR; TCRdb keeps in-frame clones, though not all of them. The table shows approximately 140,000 clones, with roughly 80% occurring only once. The rearrangement joins TRBV5-1 to TRBJ2-5; 10 nucleotides agree with TRBD1. The sequence came from a middle-aged man in good health and CMV-seropositive. Sequenced material: PBMCs. CDR3: CASSVPVTGGLETQYF. DNA for the CDR3: TGCGCCAGCAGCGTCCCGGTGACAGGGGGCCTGGAGACCCAGTACTTC.